This T cell receptor (beta chain) comes out of a study of blood T cell repertoires in COVID-19. Germline V gives CDR1 WNHNN, CDR2 SYGVQD (reference sequence). Trimming left V 4 bases short and J 2 bases short, with 12 bases between. The CDR3 covers 14 residues. TCRdb keeps only in-frame clones here, not all; method: immunoSEQ multiplex PCR. Counted here are 30,000 to 40,000 clones, approximately 83% occurring once; the ten biggest clones make up under 20%. The TCR comes from an older woman with active COVID-19. The sequenced sample consisted of peripheral blood. The rearrangement joins TRBV10-1 to TRBJ2-7, with a possible D match to TRBD2 (5 bases). CDR3 coding DNA: TGCGCCAGCAGTGCCGCTACTAGGACCTACGAGCAGTACTTC. The encoded protein is CASSAATRTYEQYF.